At least ten counts were recorded for the clone carrying this T cell receptor beta chain. Its antigen remains unidentified. Template switching added a universal primer site, and cDNA bore unique molecular identifiers. TCRdb processed the 5' RACE reads anew with MiXCR; each CDR3 protein has one entry. The sample has around 220,000 distinct CDR3 sequences, about an eighth seen once. This entry belongs to a study of identical twins. General study results and limits: Within twin pairs, the out-of-frame alpha sequences they shared showed excess low generation probability.

CDR1 SGHTA and CDR2 FQGNSA come from the germline V gene. V was clipped by 1 base and J by 1 base, with 5 bases between them. This CDR3 is 14 amino acids long. Sequenced material: memory (CD45RO+) T cells sorted from blood. The clonotype was recovered from a woman aged 18 to 35 in good health. The J gene is TRBJ2-1, the V gene TRBV7-2; maybe TRBD2 (5 bases). The CDR3 sequence: CASSLGTSYNEQFF. The DNA for the CDR3 is TGTGCCAGCAGCTTAGGGACTTCCTACAATGAGCAGTTCTTC. The full variable domain, in which reference TRBV7-2 and TRBJ2-1 provide the parts outside the CDR3, is GAGVSQSPSNKVTEKGKDVELRCDPISGHTALYWYRQSLGQGLEFLIYFQGNSAPDKSGLPSDRFSAERTGGSVSTLTIQRTQQEDSAVYLCASSLGTSYNEQFFGPGTRLTVL.